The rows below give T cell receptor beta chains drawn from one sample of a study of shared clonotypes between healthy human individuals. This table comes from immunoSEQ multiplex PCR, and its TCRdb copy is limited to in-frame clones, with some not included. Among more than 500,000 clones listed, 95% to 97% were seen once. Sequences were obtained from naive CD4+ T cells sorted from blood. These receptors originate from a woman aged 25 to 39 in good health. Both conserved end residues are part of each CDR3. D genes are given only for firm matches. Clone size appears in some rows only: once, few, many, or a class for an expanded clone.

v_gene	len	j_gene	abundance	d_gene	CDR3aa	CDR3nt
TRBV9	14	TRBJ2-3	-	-	CASSVGASWDTQYF	TGTGCCAGCAGCGTAGGGGCTAGTTGGGATACGCAGTATTTT
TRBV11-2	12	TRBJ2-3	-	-	CASSLFTDAQYF	TGTGCCAGCAGCCTTTTCACAGATGCGCAGTATTTT
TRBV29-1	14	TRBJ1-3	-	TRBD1	CSVEVRGTGNTIYF	TGCAGCGTTGAGGTCAGGGGGACTGGAAACACCATATATTTT
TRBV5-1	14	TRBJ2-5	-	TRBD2	CASSPLAGGPEQYF	TGCGCCAGCAGCCCACTAGCGGGAGGGCCGGAGCAGTACTTC
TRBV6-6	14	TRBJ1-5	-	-	CASSTDRYNQPQHF	TGTGCCAGCAGCACCGACAGGTATAATCAGCCCCAGCATTTT
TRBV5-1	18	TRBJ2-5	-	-	CASRPDSFARWGKETQYF	TGCGCCAGCAGGCCCGACAGTTTTGCCCGGTGGGGGAAGGAGACCCAGTACTTC
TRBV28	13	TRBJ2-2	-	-	CASSLPTTGELFF	TGTGCCAGCAGTTTGCCAACCACCGGGGAGCTGTTTTTT
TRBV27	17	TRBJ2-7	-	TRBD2	CASSPHHGLAGAYEQYF	TGTGCCAGCAGTCCGCACCACGGACTAGCGGGAGCCTACGAGCAGTACTTC
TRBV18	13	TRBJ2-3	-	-	CASSPPSTREPYF	TGTGCCAGCTCACCGCCGTCGACCCGAGAGCCGTATTTT
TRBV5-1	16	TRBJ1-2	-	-	CASSLGRQAQAYGYTF	TGCGCCAGCAGCTTGGGGCGCCAGGCCCAGGCCTATGGCTACACCTTC
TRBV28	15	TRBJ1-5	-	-	CASSLLFRGNQPQHF	TGTGCCAGCAGTTTATTGTTTAGGGGCAATCAGCCCCAGCATTTT
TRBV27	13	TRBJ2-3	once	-	CASSFNSWDTQYF	TGTGCCAGCAGTTTCAACTCTTGGGATACGCAGTATTTT
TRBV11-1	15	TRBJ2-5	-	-	CASSQDRWGRETQYF	TGTGCCAGCAGCCAGGACAGATGGGGGCGAGAGACCCAGTACTTC
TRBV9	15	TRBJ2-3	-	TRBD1	CASSVQGEYTDTQYF	TGTGCCAGCAGCGTCCAGGGGGAATACACAGATACGCAGTATTTT
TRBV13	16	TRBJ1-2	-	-	CASSSYPPDSGYGYTF	TGTGCCAGCAGCTCCTACCCCCCGGATTCTGGGTATGGCTACACCTTC
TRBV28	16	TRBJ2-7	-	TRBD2	CASSLTSPGRPYEQYF	TGTGCCAGCAGTTTAACCAGCCCCGGGAGGCCCTACGAGCAGTACTTC
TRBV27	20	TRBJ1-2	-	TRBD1	CASSQSGGQGGVLGLGGYTF	TGTGCCAGCAGTCAGAGTGGGGGTCAGGGGGGAGTCCTTGGCCTTGGAGGCTACACCTTC
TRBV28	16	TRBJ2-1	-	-	CASSLVLLANYNEQFF	TGTGCCAGCAGTTTAGTCCTGTTAGCGAACTACAATGAGCAGTTCTTC
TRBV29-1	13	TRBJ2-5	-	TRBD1	CSGLQGGGETQYF	TGCAGCGGACTACAGGGGGGAGGAGAGACCCAGTACTTC
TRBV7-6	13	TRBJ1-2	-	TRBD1	CASSRTGNYGYTF	TGTGCCAGCAGCCGGACAGGCAACTATGGCTACACCTTC
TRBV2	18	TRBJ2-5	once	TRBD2	CASSVRTSGRPLQETQYF	TGTGCCAGCAGTGTTCGGACTAGCGGGAGGCCCCTTCAAGAGACCCAGTACTTC
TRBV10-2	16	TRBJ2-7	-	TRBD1	CASSELGGQGHHEQYF	TGCGCCAGCAGTGAGTTAGGGGGACAGGGCCACCACGAGCAGTACTTC
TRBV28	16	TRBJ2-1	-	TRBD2	CASSFSRASGRHEQFF	TGTGCCAGCAGTTTTTCACGGGCTAGCGGGAGACATGAGCAGTTCTTC
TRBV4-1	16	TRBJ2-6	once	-	CASSPKAGTGANVLTF	TGCGCCAGCAGCCCCAAAGCGGGTACTGGGGCCAACGTCCTGACTTTC
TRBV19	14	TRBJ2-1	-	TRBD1	CASRSWDRDNEQFF	TGTGCCAGCCGTAGTTGGGACAGGGACAATGAGCAGTTCTTC
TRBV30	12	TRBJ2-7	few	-	CAWSVGGDEQYF	TGTGCCTGGAGTGTGGGGGGCGACGAGCAGTACTTC
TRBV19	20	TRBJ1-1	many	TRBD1	CASSITFAVTGDNVNTEAFF	TGTGCCAGTAGTATCACCTTCGCGGTCACAGGGGACAACGTGAACACTGAAGCTTTCTTT